This T cell receptor beta chain was captured by sequencing in a study of T cell responses to AZD1222 COVID-19 vaccine (dated by TCRdb to about 2021). Broadly, across the study: TCR sequencing covered 230 to 250 trial participants: nearly 210 given two doses of AZD1222 and about 26 given two doses of MenACWY control vaccine. Trial participants were enrolled by age into 18-55, 56-69 and 70-plus year subgroups, with around 150, 28 and 57 TCR-sequenced participants respectively. General findings and caveats noted by the study authors: Because no day 14 peak-response samples were available, the repertoires could be characterized only after the peak T cell response. Conclusions about previously exposed vaccinees are limited because only a handful of AZD1222 recipients were SARS-CoV-2 seropositive at baseline. In the small 56-69-year group, the increase in depth fell short of significance, most likely because of low power. Participants were mostly white British and included more females than males, and it was suggested by the authors that clonal diversity may have been underestimated. The whole spike protein was spanned by vaccine-associated CD4 TCRs, and dominant responses were seen in regions 160-218 and 743-854. Spike-specific TCR breadth and depth rose significantly after two AZD1222 doses compared with day 0 and with MenACWY recipients. Nearly half of unique spike-specific TCRs reportedly recognized epitopes outside regions mutated in the B.1.351 and B.1.1.7 variants.

In light of the paper, this sample's time point label describes: about 28 days (+/-7) after the second vaccine dose. AZD1222 recipients with second doses at about 4 weeks or about 12 weeks were pooled, because spike-specific TCR depth and breadth did not differ between schedules. Samples from vaccinated people were obtained from the UK trials COV001 and COV002, which included a single-blind randomized controlled phase 2/3 trial of AZD1222 (ChAdOx1 nCoV-19) in healthy adults. For TCRbeta chain sequencing, PBMC samples from trial participants were taken at day 0 and at day 28 after the second dose. Taken from cysteine to phenylalanine, the CDR3 has 16 residues. Just the 48-base CDR3 DNA is kept, in frame starting at base 1. Per the germline V gene (reference sequence), LGHDT is the CDR1 and YNNKEL is the CDR2. V is reduced by 3 bases and J by 1 base, leaving a spacing of 14 bases between them. For this clone: Its antigen remains undetermined. No base quality values were provided; no much bigger clone lies one nucleotide off.

The CDR3 regions of human TCRbeta chains were analyzed by immunosequencing. The authors' pipeline ran thus. TCRs in the repertoires were matched against a reference library of SARS-CoV-2-specific TCRs that had been generated with the MIRA antigen-specificity platform. Breadth meant the fraction of unique TCRs that were SARS-CoV-2-associated, whereas depth meant the fraction of total T cells that were SARS-CoV-2-associated. Using the MIRA data, every spike-specific TCR was mapped to the spike region that the TCR reacted to and assigned to either a CD4 or a CD8 class. Log10-transformed breadth and depth values were compared by one-way ANOVA with Sidak's multiple comparisons tests. This immuneACCESS table, as held by TCRdb, lists in-frame sequences with V and J called but not all clones. Of the missing ones, under half trace to an unresolved V gene in checked studies; the others have no known cause. V and J calls and clone size are given by that table; D and trimming were obtained from the DNA. This sample gives more than 100,000 clones in total; approximately 92% of them show up just once. Jointly, the top ten make up under 2% of the sample.

Recombination connected TRBV3-1 (or the pseudogene TRBV3-2) to TRBJ2-3; a weak D assignment points to TRBD2 (6 bases agree). The source of this sequence is an adult who received the AZD1222 COVID-19 vaccine. The starting material was peripheral blood, obtained 28 days after the second AZD1222 dose. The sequenced DNA: TGTGCCAGCAGCCAGTGGCCGGGACTTGGCACAGATACGCAGTATTTT. Translated, this gives CASSQWPGLGTDTQYF.